Following are 5 T cell receptor beta chains from one sample sequenced in a study of shared clonotypes between healthy human individuals. Sequencing was performed with immunoSEQ multiplex PCR; in TCRdb, only in-frame clones are kept and a portion is missing. Seen here are approximately 2.5 million clones, roughly nine tenths observed once, and the top ten hold more than 0.12%. The material sequenced was naive CD4+ T cells sorted from blood. Subset here: CD45RA+ positively selected. The receptors shown here come from a man younger than 35 in good health.

In this sample, this clone turned up once. The chain uses TRBV2 and TRBJ2-7; maybe TRBD2 (6 bases). The ends were cut back, 0 bases at V and 11 bases at J, with 20 bases in the middle. The CDR3 consists of 15 residues. From germline, CDR1 is SNHLY and CDR2 FYNNEI. The CDR3 is CASSEALGGKKLEYF. The CDR3 nucleotides read TGTGCCAGCAGTGAAGCGCTGGGCGGGAAGAAGTTGGAGTACTTC.

As to this clone: The sample has other DNA sequences that encode this CDR3 too. The chain couples TRBV18 to TRBJ2-2, with 7 bases identical to TRBD1. Trimming at V came to 2 bases and at J to 2 bases, leaving 2 bases not matched to a gene. The CDR3 length is 15 residues. The germline gives CDR1 KGHSH, CDR2 LQKENI. The DNA for the CDR3 is TGTGCCAGCTCACCAGGGACAGCCAACACCGGGGAGCTGTTTTTT. This codes for CASSPGTANTGELFF. The variable domain in full, with the rest retrieved from reference TRBV18 and TRBJ2-2, is NAGVMQNPRHLVRRRGQEARLRCSPMKGHSHVYWYRQLPEEGLKFMVYLQKENIIDESGMPKERFSAEFPKEGPSILRIQQVVRGDSAAYFCASSPGTANTGELFFGEGSRLTVL.

The V and J genes are TRBV7-9 and TRBJ2-3, with 12 bases identical to TRBD2. CDR3 length: 14 amino acids. CDR1 and CDR2 from the germline V gene are SEHNR and FQNEAQ (reference sequence). J was trimmed by 4 bases and V by 8 bases; bases with no gene match: 4. CDR3 sequence reads: CASAASGGADTQYF. The CDR3 DNA sequence: TGTGCCAGCGCTGCTAGCGGGGGGGCAGATACGCAGTATTTT.

V is TRBV28 and J is TRBJ2-4; 8 nucleotides agree with TRBD1. The ends lost 5 bases at V and 6 bases at J; junction bases unmatched: 6. Germline V CDR1 and CDR2: MDHEN, SYDVKM. The CDR3 runs 14 residues. The CDR3 nucleotides read TGTGCCAGCAGTAGCCTAGGACAGGGAAACATTCAGTACTTC. As protein: CASSSLGQGNIQYF.

This clone was picked up a small number of times. The CDR3 spells CASSYAGTVNSPLHF. The DNA for the CDR3 is TGTGCCAGCAGCTACGCTGGGACGGTTAATTCACCCCTCCACTTT. The chain carries TRBV11-2 and TRBJ1-6; D may be TRBD1 (5 bases). This CDR3 comprises 15 residues. The germline V gene encodes CDR1 SGHAT and CDR2 FQNNGV. The V end was cut by 4 bases, the J end by 6 bases, with 13 bases between.